This passage covers 2 T cell receptor beta chains from one sample sequenced in a study of blood T cell repertoires in COVID-19. The method was immunoSEQ multiplex PCR; TCRdb's version includes in-frame clones alone and lacks a portion of them. The sample carries some 220,000 clones, around 83% recorded once. The sequencing sample was made of peripheral blood. These receptors all come from a woman in her 70s with COVID-19, enrolled during active disease.

This chain links TRBV27 with TRBJ1-5; D call uncertain. Germline-derived CDR1 and CDR2 are MNHEY and SMNVEV (reference sequence). The CDR3 sequence is 14 residues long. The V end was cut by 3 bases, the J end by 0 bases, with 6 bases between. The CDR3 spells CASSFGDSNQPQHF. The CDR3 DNA sequence: TGTGCCAGCAGTTTCGGAGATAGCAATCAGCCCCAGCATTTT.

This clone was found once. This sequence joins TRBV18 and TRBJ1-2; D is uncertain. Trimming pared 5 bases from V and 4 bases from J, leaving 17 bases between. The length of the CDR3 is 15 residues. The V gene's germline CDR1 is KGHSH and CDR2 LQKENI. The CDR3 loop reads CASSTDTAFRYGYTF. The CDR3 nucleotides are TGTGCCAGCTCAACTGACACAGCATTCCGCTATGGCTACACCTTC.